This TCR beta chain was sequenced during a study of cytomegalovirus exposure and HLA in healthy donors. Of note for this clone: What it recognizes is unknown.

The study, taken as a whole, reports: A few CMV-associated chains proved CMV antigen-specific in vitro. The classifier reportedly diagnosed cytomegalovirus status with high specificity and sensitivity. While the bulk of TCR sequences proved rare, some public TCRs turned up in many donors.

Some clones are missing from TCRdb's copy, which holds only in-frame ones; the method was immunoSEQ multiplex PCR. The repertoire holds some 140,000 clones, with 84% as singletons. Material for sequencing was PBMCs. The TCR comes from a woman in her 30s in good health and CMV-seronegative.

CDR3 nucleotides: TGCGCCAGCAGCTTGGTCGGACAGGGGCCCTACGAGCAGTACTTC. It specifies CASSLVGQGPYEQYF. The chain carries TRBV5-1 and TRBJ2-7; TRBD1 agrees at 9 bases. J was trimmed by 2 bases and V by 0 bases; bases with no gene match: 3. This CDR3 contains 15 residues. Germline V gene data show CDR1 as SGHRS and CDR2 as YFSETQ.